Shown below are 10 T cell receptor beta chains from a single sample sequenced in a study of tumor and adjacent non-tumor tissue in lung cancer. This sample's RNA came from whole unsorted tissue. The normal lung tissue was taken more than 3 cm from the tumor edge. TCRbeta libraries were built with three rounds of nested PCR, modified from ARM-PCR. From the multiplex PCR reads, TCRdb called clonotypes with MiXCR, one entry per CDR3 protein. The sample shows some 97,000 distinct CDR3 sequences, 60% to 80% of them seen only once. The sequenced material came from distant non-tumor lung tissue. The receptors derive from a man under 40 with non-small cell lung cancer.

About this clonotype itself: The junction shows a germline mismatch at one end, possibly a read error. The genes are TRBV11-2 and TRBJ2-7, with D possibly matching TRBD2 (5 bases). This CDR3 region has 12 residues. Germline V gene data show CDR1 as SGHAT and CDR2 as FQNNGV. Written as DNA, the CDR3 is TGTGTCAGCAGCAATCTCGGGGTCGAGCAGTACTTC. Translating it yields CVSSNLGVEQYF.

Turning to this clonotype: Germline is not matched at one junction end, which may reflect a read error. This rearrangement joins TRBV20-1 to TRBJ2-3; the D is unclear. The CDR3 is made up of 16 amino acids. Per the germline V gene, CDR1 is DFQATT and CDR2 is SNEGSKA (reference sequence). The CDR3 DNA is TGCAGTACTGGGCGCCGGGCGCCCGATAGCATAGATACGCAGTATTTT. Protein sequence: CSTGRRAPDSIDTQYF.

As to this clonotype: An end of the junction does not agree with germline; a read error may underlie this. J is TRBJ2-2 and V is TRBV11-2, with 9 bases aligning to TRBD2. From germline, CDR1 is SGHAT and CDR2 FQNNGV. The CDR3 covers 14 residues. The DNA for the CDR3 is TGTGTCAGCAACTTTCTAGCGGGGACCGGGGAGCTGTTTTTT. This translates into CVSNFLAGTGELFF.

This clonotype has more than one count but fewer than ten. The rearrangement links TRBV7-2 to TRBJ1-5; 7 nucleotides align to TRBD1. In germline, CDR1 is SGHTA, CDR2 FQGNSA. The V and J ends lost 5 bases and 6 bases, in that order; junction bases with no gene match: 13. This CDR3 is built from 16 residues. CDR3 nucleotides: TGTGCCAGCAGCCCACTCCCGACAGGGAGCGGTCAGCCCCAGCATTTT. As protein: CASSPLPTGSGQPQHF.

V usage is TRBV5-4 and J usage is TRBJ2-7, with unresolved D. V lost 6 bases, J lost 6 bases, and 22 bases lay in between. Per germline, CDR1 SGHNT and CDR2 YYREEE (reference sequence). The CDR3 spans 15 residues. The CDR3 coding sequence is TGTGCCAGCACCTCCCAAGGCGGTCCCCCTGGCGAGCAGTACTTC. Protein: CASTSQGGPPGEQYF.

The gene calls are TRBV20-1 and TRBJ2-1; 9 nucleotides line up with TRBD2. Germline lookup yields CDR1 DFQATT and CDR2 SNEGSKA (reference sequence). The CDR3 contains 15 residues. V shed 6 bases, J shed 8 bases, and the junction held 14 bases outside the gene matches. The CDR3 here is CSALIGTSLLHEQFF. CDR3 nucleotide sequence: TGCAGTGCCCTGATCGGGACTAGCCTCCTCCATGAGCAGTTCTTC.

The table lists this clonotype with many counts. V is TRBV7-8 and J is TRBJ1-4, with 9 bases matching TRBD1. Germline CDR1 is SGHVS and CDR2 is FQNEAQ. The ends lost 3 bases at V and 4 bases at J; junction bases unmatched: 3. The CDR3 covers 15 residues. CDR3 sequence: CASSFQTGGNEKLFF. In DNA, the CDR3 is TGTGCCAGCAGCTTCCAGACAGGGGGTAATGAAAAACTGTTTTTT.

Concerning this clonotype: A much bigger clone sits one base away, suggesting this may be a read error. The chain uses TRBV6-5 and TRBJ1-5; no definite D call. Germline V CDR1 and CDR2: MNHEY, SVGAGI. The CDR3 is 14 amino acids. CDR3 nucleotides: TGTGCCACCAGTGCCGAGAGTTGGAATCAGCCCCAGCATTTT. Translating gives CATSAESWNQPQHF.

This clonotype was counted between two and nine times. This rearrangement joins TRBV6-2 or TRBV6-3 to TRBJ1-1, with a weak D call TRBD1 (5 bases). This CDR3 contains 15 residues. V was shortened by 0 bases and J by 3 bases, with 11 bases between the two germline ends. Germline CDR1 reads MNHEY; CDR2 reads SVGEGT. CDR3 amino acids: CASSYSRVVDTEAFF. In DNA form, the CDR3 reads TGTGCCAGCAGTTACTCCAGGGTGGTGGACACTGAAGCTTTCTTT.

This clonotype was recorded many times. V and J are TRBV24-1 and TRBJ2-4; TRBD1 or TRBD2 may be the D gene (5 bases each). The CDR3 runs 15 residues. Germline CDR1 and CDR2: KGHDR and SFDVKD. Trimming removed 2 bases at V and 1 base at J, with 8 bases between. Written as DNA, the CDR3 is TGTGCCACCAGTGATTGGGACGGGGCCAAAAACATTCAGTACTTC. It yields the protein CATSDWDGAKNIQYF.